This T cell receptor beta chain was sequenced in a study of early T cells in non-severe SARS-CoV-2 infection. Study-level findings and limits: VDJdb matching, biased toward anti-spike CD8 responses, missed private and CD4 specificities.

This clonotype has a handful of counts. What it binds is unknown. This CDR3 comprises 14 residues. The germline gives CDR1 DFQATT, CDR2 SNEGSKA (reference sequence). Trimming took off 0 bases at V and 4 bases at J, with 13 bases between the two ends. Separate cDNA molecules each had unique molecular identifiers attached to them. TCRdb re-derived calls from the 5' RACE reads in MiXCR, one entry per CDR3 protein. Seen here are 60,000 to 75,000 distinct CDR3 sequences, about 9% observed once, and the top ten hold roughly 15%. V is TRBV20-1 and J is TRBJ2-7; possibly TRBD1 or TRBD2 for D (5 bases each). The sample in question was whole blood, obtained at baseline. This TCR was sampled from an adult who was a healthcare worker with PCR-confirmed SARS-CoV-2 infection or an uninfected control (not recorded which). CDR3 coding DNA: TGCAGTGCTAGAGATCGGGCAGGGAGTTACGAGCAGTACTTC. The encoded protein is CSARDRAGSYEQYF.